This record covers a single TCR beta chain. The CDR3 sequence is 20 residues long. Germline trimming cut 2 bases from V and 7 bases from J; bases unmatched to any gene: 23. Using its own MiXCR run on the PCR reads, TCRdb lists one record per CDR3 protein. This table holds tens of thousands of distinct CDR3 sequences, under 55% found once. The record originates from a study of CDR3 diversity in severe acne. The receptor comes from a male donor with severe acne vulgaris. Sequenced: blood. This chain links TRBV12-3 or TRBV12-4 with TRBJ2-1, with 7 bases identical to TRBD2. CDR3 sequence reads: CASSLWAGALAAPHGNEQFF. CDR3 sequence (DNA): TGTGCCAGCAGTTTATGGGCGGGAGCGCTAGCGGCCCCCCACGGGAATGAGCAGTTCTTC.